This TCR beta chain was documented in a study of CD8 T cells in Susac syndrome. Across the whole study: Patients with Susac syndrome who were sequenced included more than five with active disease and eight in remission. The Susac syndrome patients were therapy-naive, on corticosteroids, or on intravenous immunoglobulin alone at blood draw. Study-level findings and limits: Susac-specific public clones were found in both the total CD8+ and the CD8+ TEMRA repertoires, with around 16 in the former and several in the latter.

A note on this clonotype: As yet, its antigen is unknown.

cDNA came from around 0.54 to 1 ug RNA primed by random hexamers. Amplification of TCR beta CDR3 was carried out by immunoSEQ multiplex PCR, which covered 54 Vbeta and 13 Jbeta segments. TCRdb recomputed calls from the immunoSEQ multiplex PCR reads with MiXCR, one row per CDR3 protein. The sample contains 84,000 or so distinct CDR3 sequences, around 94% of which appear only once. Sequenced sample: CD8+ T cells from PBMCs. The sequence was obtained from a human donor with Susac syndrome.

For the CDR3, the DNA is TGTGCCAGCAGTTTACCCGGGACACAAAATCAGCCCCAGCATTTT. It is translated as CASSLPGTQNQPQHF. The chain combines TRBV28 with TRBJ1-5, with TRBD1 as a possible D gene (6 bases). Germline V lookup: CDR1 MDHEN, CDR2 SYDVKM. Trimming pared 2 bases from V and 4 bases from J, leaving 12 bases between. This CDR3 spans 15 amino acids. The whole variable domain, filled in from reference TRBV28 and TRBJ1-5, reads DVKVTQSSRYLVKRTGEKVFLECVQDMDHENMFWYRQDPGLGLRLIYFSYDVKMKEKGDIPEGYSVSREKKERFSLILESASTNQTSMYLCASSLPGTQNQPQHFGDGTRLSIL.